What follows are 5 T cell receptor beta chains derived from one specimen sequenced in a study of Ad26.COV2.S vaccination and SARS-CoV-2 variants. Treatment here: around 19 received Ad26.COV2.S at low or high dose, single or two shots; 5 received placebo; per-sample allocation not given. Samples came from day 63 after the first vaccine or placebo injection. The repertoire was sequenced with immunoSEQ multiplex PCR; TCRdb's copy has only in-frame clones and lacks some. The sample lists 400,000 to 450,000 clones, less than 95% seen once, with around 4.5% in the top ten. The sample consisted of peripheral blood, taken in a trial of Ad26.COV2.S vaccine versus placebo. These receptors were obtained from a person aged 18 to 65 who received the Ad26.COV2.S COVID-19 vaccine or a placebo.

Only a few counts were recorded for this clone. The CDR3 region has the DNA TGCGCCAGCAGCCCAAACGGGGGAAAAGCAACTAATGAAAAACTGTTTTTT. It specifies CASSPNGGKATNEKLFF. The chain employs TRBV4-1 and TRBJ1-4; perhaps TRBD1 as D (5 bases). V lost 4 bases and J 0 bases, leaving 15 bases between the germline ends. Germline V gene sequence: CDR1 MGHRA, CDR2 YSYEKL. This CDR3 comprises 17 residues.

The chain uses TRBV6-6 and TRBJ2-2, with TRBD2 identical over 7 bases. The CDR3 has 12 amino acids. Germline lookup yields CDR1 MNHNY and CDR2 SVGAGI (reference sequence). With V trimmed by 4 bases and J by 7 bases, 0 bases remained unmatched. In nucleotides, the CDR3 is TGTGCCAGCAGTTGGGAGGGCGGGGAGCTGTTTTTT. Translated, it gives CASSWEGGELFF.

This chain connects TRBV7-9 to TRBJ2-1; maybe TRBD2 (5 bases). The CDR3 runs to 14 residues. V lost 4 bases to trimming and J lost 4 bases, with 11 bases between them. CDR1 is SEHNR and CDR2 is FQNEAQ in the germline V gene (reference sequence). The CDR3 sequence: CASSSVREYNEQFF. The CDR3 DNA reads TGTGCCAGCAGCTCAGTAAGGGAGTACAATGAGCAGTTCTTC.

With regard to this clone: The sample has other DNA sequences that encode this CDR3 too. The genes are TRBV5-4 and TRBJ2-7; 7 nucleotides match TRBD2. The germline CDR1 and CDR2 sequences are SGHNT and YYREEE (reference sequence). The trim removed 0 bases at V and 7 bases at J, leaving 1 base unmatched. This CDR3 is 12 amino acids long. CDR3 in DNA: TGTGCCAGCAGCTTGGTGGGAGGGGAGCAGTACTTC. It encodes CASSLVGGEQYF. The entire variable domain, with the rest obtained from reference TRBV5-4 and TRBJ2-7, is as follows: ETGVTQSPTHLIKTRGQQVTLRCSSQSGHNTVSWYQQALGQGPQFIFQYYREEENGRGNFPPRFSGLQFPNYSSELNVNALELDDSALYLCASSLVGGEQYFGPGTRLTVT.

The chain uses TRBV28 and TRBJ2-6; 11 nucleotides agree with TRBD1. The CDR3 totals 17 residues. V lost 6 bases, J lost 1 base, and 5 bases stayed unmatched. Germline V gene sequence: CDR1 MDHEN, CDR2 SYDVKM. CDR3 loop: CASSGGQGGSGANVLTF. The CDR3 DNA is TGTGCCAGCAGCGGGGGACAGGGGGGTTCTGGGGCCAACGTCCTGACTTTC.